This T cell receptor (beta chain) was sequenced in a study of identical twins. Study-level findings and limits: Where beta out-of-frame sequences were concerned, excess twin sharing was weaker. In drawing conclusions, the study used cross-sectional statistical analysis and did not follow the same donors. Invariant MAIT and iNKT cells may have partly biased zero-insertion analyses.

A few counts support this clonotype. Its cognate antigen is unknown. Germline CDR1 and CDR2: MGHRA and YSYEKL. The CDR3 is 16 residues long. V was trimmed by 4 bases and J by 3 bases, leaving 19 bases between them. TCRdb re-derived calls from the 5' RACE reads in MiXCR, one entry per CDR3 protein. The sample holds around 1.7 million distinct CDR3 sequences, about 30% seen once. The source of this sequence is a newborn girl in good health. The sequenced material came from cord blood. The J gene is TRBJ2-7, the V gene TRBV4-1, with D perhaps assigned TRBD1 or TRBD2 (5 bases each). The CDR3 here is CASSRTKTGTSYEQYF. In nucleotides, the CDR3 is TGCGCCAGCAGCCGCACGAAAACCGGGACCAGCTACGAGCAGTACTTC.